The sequence of this T cell receptor (beta chain) was determined in a study of OX40 agonist ivuxolimab in advanced cancers. For the wider study: Ivuxolimab was an agonistic, fully human IgG2 monoclonal antibody directed against OX40 (CD134), a costimulatory receptor. Intravenous ivuxolimab was administered to patients every 2 weeks at six dose levels: 0.01, 0.1, 0.3, 1.5, 3 and 10 mg/kg. Of the roughly 51 patients in dose escalation, about 19 had hepatocellular carcinoma, approximately 15 had melanoma, 9 had renal cell carcinoma and 9 had head and neck cancer. In the dose-escalation cohort, 82.7% of patients were male, and the mean age was about 55 years, with a range of about 23 to 85. Patients were allowed to have had prior anti-PD-1, anti-PD-L1 or anti-CTLA-4 therapy, and 30% to 40% of the dose-escalation patients had been treated with checkpoint inhibitors. Partial responses occurred in three dose-escalation patients: two with cutaneous melanoma and one with hepatocellular carcinoma. The purpose of peripheral TCRbeta sequencing was to test whether ivuxolimab changed TCR sequence diversity and led to clonal T-cell expansion. The paper covers the monotherapy dose-escalation part of the phase I ivuxolimab trial, which included N ≈ 50 patients.

Patients with autoimmune disease history or receiving systemic immunosuppression were excluded from the trial. Peripheral blood for TCR sequencing was drawn from every dose cohort at baseline, at cycle 4 day 1 and at cycle 7 day 1. The samples were taken from a phase I, first-in-human, multicenter, open-label dose-escalation trial of ivuxolimab. Adults with locally advanced or metastatic melanoma, renal cell carcinoma, hepatocellular carcinoma or head and neck squamous cell carcinoma were enrolled in the trial. CD4+ and CD8+ T cells were sorted separately from peripheral blood before TCR sequencing. Genomic DNA was isolated from the sorted cells so that the TCRbeta CDR3 region could be sequenced. The immunoSEQ Assay was used for sequencing of TCRbeta CDR3 regions. TCRdb took over this immuneACCESS table, retaining in-frame rearrangements with V and J assigned. Such tables are incomplete; in checked studies, under half of the missing clones stem from an unresolved V gene, and the remainder is unexplained. The sample records approximately 99,000 clones, around 90% of which are singletons. The leading ten clones occupy roughly 0.61% of the sample.

Broad study findings and their caveats: In the 0.1-3.0 mg/kg groups, partial responders were among the patients with the lowest normalized peripheral clonal expansion, particularly in CD8+ T cells. On average, CD8+ T cells showed more expanded clones than CD4+ T cells after ivuxolimab. The antigen specificity of the clonally expanded peripheral T cells was not determined. Clonal expansion of both CD4+ and CD8+ blood T cells was observed from baseline to week 6 at doses 0.1 to 3.0 mg/kg. Low levels of normalized T-cell clonal expansion were also shown by some nonresponding patients.

With respect to this clone: Its antigen has not been determined. Per-base qualities were not stored, and no clone one base away is much larger.

The germline V gene (reference sequence) supplies CDR1 LNHDA and CDR2 SQIVND. The CDR3 runs 13 amino acids, cysteine and phenylalanine included. The only DNA kept is the CDR3, 39 bases in frame from the first base. Deletion took 7 bases off V and 6 bases off J, with a span of 15 bases between the germline ends. Rearrangement joined TRBV19 to TRBJ1-2; no D gene call is confident. Specimen: CD4+ or CD8+ T cells sorted from blood, collected in a trial of the OX40 agonist ivuxolimab. This sequence originates from an adult with an advanced solid tumor such as melanoma, head and neck, liver or kidney cancer. This receptor carries the CDR3 CASTERAQDGYTF. The DNA sequence reads TGTGCCAGTACCGAAAGGGCTCAGGATGGCTACACCTTC.